One sample yielded the 24 T cell receptor beta chains listed below, sequenced in a study of CXCR4 blockade with PD-1 therapy in pancreatic cancer. Clones were sequenced by immunoSEQ multiplex PCR, and TCRdb holds only the in-frame ones, with some missing. Of 3,800 or so clones listed, approximately 50% are singletons. Sequencing was done on a sample of tumor tissue. The receptors shown here come from a human donor with pancreatic ductal adenocarcinoma.

This rearrangement joins TRBV18 to TRBJ1-1; no clear D gene. The CDR3 consists of 14 residues. Germline loops: CDR1 KGHSH, CDR2 LQKENI. The V end lost 2 bases, the J end lost 1 base, and 8 bases lay between the germline ends. In DNA form, the CDR3 reads TGTGCCAGCTCACCAGGGCGGGAGAACACTGAAGCTTTCTTT. This codes for CASSPGRENTEAFF.

The V call is TRBV28, the J call TRBJ2-2, with 7 bases identical to TRBD2. The CDR3 totals 14 residues. The junction had 4 bases not matched to a gene; V was cut back by 4 bases and J by 5 bases. Germline CDR1 MDHEN, CDR2 SYDVKM. In DNA form, the CDR3 reads TGTGCCAGCAGTTGGCTAGCGGAAACCGGGGAGCTGTTTTTT. Encoded protein: CASSWLAETGELFF.

This chain joins TRBV30 and TRBJ1-3, with 9 bases fitting TRBD1. CDR1 and CDR2 from the germline V gene are GTSNPN and SVGIG (reference sequence). J was trimmed by 3 bases and V by 5 bases; bases with no gene match: 2. The CDR3 contains 13 residues. DNA for the CDR3: TGTGCCTGGCAGACAGGGGGTGGAAACACCATATATTTT. The encoded protein is CAWQTGGGNTIYF. Looking up the rest from reference TRBV30 and TRBJ1-3 gives the full variable domain: SQTIHQWPATLVQPVGSPLSLECTVEGTSNPNLYWYRQAAGRGLQLLFYSVGIGQISSEVPQNLSASRPQDRQFILSSKKLLLSDSGFYLCAWQTGGGNTIYFGEGSWLTVV.

This clone occurred a few times. This chain uses TRBV28 with TRBJ2-4; the match to TRBD2 covers 7 bases. Per germline, CDR1 MDHEN and CDR2 SYDVKM. This CDR3 is 15 amino acids long. V lost 1 base and J lost 8; bases outside the gene matches: 8. The CDR3 loop reads CASSLLGLEGDIQYF. CDR3 nucleotides: TGTGCCAGCAGTTTATTAGGACTAGAAGGGGACATTCAGTACTTC.

This clone came up a few times. The rearrangement uses TRBV1 and TRBJ2-7; the table's D call, TRBD2, has no DNA check behind it. TRBV1 is a pseudogene segment. The CDR3 extends over 15 amino acids. This chain's CDR3 is CTSSQEGSGRDEQYF. CDR3 sequence (DNA): TGCACCAGCAGCCAAGAGGGCAGCGGGAGAGATGAGCAGTACTTC.

The rearrangement joins TRBV19 to TRBJ2-3, with D maybe TRBD1 (7 bases). This CDR3 spans 14 amino acids. Germline loops: CDR1 LNHDA, CDR2 SQIVND (reference sequence). The V gene lost 9 bases and the J gene lost 2 bases, with 15 bases spanning the gap. CDR3 sequence reads: CASGDREVTDTQYF. The CDR3 DNA follows: TGTGCCAGCGGAGACAGGGAGGTCACAGATACGCAGTATTTT.

This clone was seen once. The rearrangement joins TRBV12-5 to TRBJ2-7; no clear D gene. This CDR3 contains 13 residues. V lost 1 base and J lost 3, with 7 bases in between. Germline V lookup: CDR1 LGHNT, CDR2 FRNRAP. CDR3 sequence: CASGLDLNYEQYF. CDR3 coding DNA: TGTGCTAGTGGTTTGGACCTAAACTACGAGCAGTACTTC.

The chain couples TRBV10-2 to TRBJ1-4; D unresolved. CDR1 is WSHSY and CDR2 is SAAADI in the germline V gene. V lost 7 bases and J 8 bases, leaving 20 bases between the germline ends. This CDR3 has 15 amino acids. The CDR3 nucleotides are TGCGCCAGCAAAGCTACTTTGGCAATTGGAGAAAAACTGTTTTTT. It specifies CASKATLAIGEKLFF.

The chain carries TRBV28 and TRBJ2-1, with D unresolved. Trimming took off 6 bases at V and 5 bases at J, with 11 bases between the two ends. The CDR3 contains 13 residues. CDR1 is MDHEN, CDR2 SYDVKM, per germline. This CDR3 is CASRSHLDNEQFF. The CDR3 bases are TGTGCCAGCAGATCCCACCTCGACAATGAGCAGTTCTTC. The full variable domain, in which reference TRBV28 and TRBJ2-1 provide the parts outside the CDR3, is DVKVTQSSRYLVKRTGEKVFLECVQDMDHENMFWYRQDPGLGLRLIYFSYDVKMKEKGDIPEGYSVSREKKERFSLILESASTNQTSMYLCASRSHLDNEQFFGPGTRLTVL.

The chain uses TRBV6-8 and TRBJ2-7; D tentatively fits TRBD1 or TRBD2 (5 bases each). V was trimmed by 6 bases and J by 3 bases, leaving 15 bases between them. The CDR3 spans 14 residues. From germline, CDR1 is MNHGY and CDR2 SAAAGT. The CDR3 spells CASREAGPLYEQYF. The CDR3 nucleotides are TGTGCCAGCAGGGAGGCAGGGCCCCTCTACGAGCAGTACTTC.

The chain has TRBV18 and TRBJ1-1; D ambiguous. The length of the CDR3 is 13 residues. The V gene lost 3 bases and the J gene lost 2 bases, with 7 bases spanning the gap. Germline CDR1 reads KGHSH; CDR2 reads LQKENI. As DNA, the CDR3 is TGTGCCAGCTCACCGGCGGAAAACACTGAAGCTTTCTTT. This translates into CASSPAENTEAFF.

CDR3 region: CATRTGGKGNTIYF. For the CDR3, the DNA is TGTGCCACCAGGACAGGGGGTAAAGGAAACACCATATATTTT. The V and J genes are TRBV10-3 and TRBJ1-3, with TRBD1 identical over 10 bases. The CDR3 runs to 14 residues. V was clipped by 10 bases and J by 4 bases; unmatched bases: 7. The V gene's germline CDR1 is ENHRY and CDR2 SYGVKD.

This sequence joins TRBV6-7 and TRBJ1-1; a possible D gene is TRBD1 (6 bases). TRBV6-7 carries the ORF label, with uncertain function. V was clipped by 5 bases and J by 5 bases, with 15 bases between them. This CDR3 has 14 residues. Written as DNA, the CDR3 is TGTGCCAGCAGTCTTTACTCAGGGGAAACTGAAGCTTTCTTT. Its translation is CASSLYSGETEAFF.

By share of the sample, this clone is medium-sized. An end of the junction does not agree with germline; a read error may underlie this. This rearrangement joins TRBV11-3 to TRBJ2-7, with TRBD2 as a possible D gene (5 bases). The germline gives CDR1 SGHNT, CDR2 YENEEA. This CDR3 is built from 15 residues. The CDR3 loop is CASTLRWSGTYEQYF. The CDR3 nucleotides are TGTGCCAGCACCTTACGGTGGAGCGGAACCTACGAGCAGTACTTC.

The V and J genes are TRBV28 and TRBJ2-7; D gene uncertain. Trimming removed 5 bases at V and 2 bases at J, with 7 bases between. This CDR3 comprises 12 residues. The germline V gene encodes CDR1 MDHEN and CDR2 SYDVKM. CDR3 sequence reads: CASSPGAYEQYF. The CDR3 DNA sequence: TGTGCCAGCAGTCCCGGAGCCTACGAGCAGTACTTC.

This chain connects TRBV15 to TRBJ1-2, with 8 positions matching TRBD1. CDR3 size: 15 residues. Germline CDR1 is LNHNV and CDR2 is YYDKDF (reference sequence). V shed 3 bases, J shed 2 bases, and the junction held 5 bases outside the gene matches. CDR3 region: CATSRGDRTNYGYTF. The CDR3 coding sequence is TGTGCCACCAGCAGGGGGGACAGGACAAACTATGGCTACACCTTC.

The rearrangement uses TRBV11-3 and TRBJ2-3; tentatively, D is TRBD2 (5 bases). The CDR3 has 14 residues. V was trimmed by 8 bases and J by 0 bases, leaving 12 bases between them. In germline, CDR1 is SGHNT, CDR2 YENEEA. CDR3 nucleotide sequence: TGTGCCAGCGCATCAACGGGGAGCACAGATACGCAGTATTTT. The encoded protein is CASASTGSTDTQYF.

This clone was counted between two and nine times. V gene TRBV12-5 combines with J gene TRBJ2-7; 11 nucleotides match TRBD2. CDR1 is LGHNT, CDR2 FRNRAP, per germline. The V segment lost 5 bases and the J segment 0 bases; nucleotides outside the gene matches: 9. CDR3 length: 17 residues. CDR3 loop: CASGLGLAAVSSYEQYF. The CDR3 DNA reads TGTGCTAGTGGTCTGGGACTAGCGGCGGTTAGCTCCTACGAGCAGTACTTC.

The chain carries TRBV18 and TRBJ2-7; D possibly corresponds to TRBD1 (5 bases). Trimming left V 5 bases short and J 3 bases short, with 11 bases between. The CDR3 sequence is 13 residues long. Per germline, CDR1 KGHSH and CDR2 LQKENI. The chain's CDR3 is CASSETDRYEQYF. Written as DNA, the CDR3 is TGTGCCAGCTCAGAGACAGACCGCTACGAGCAGTACTTC.

This chain uses TRBV28 with TRBJ2-3, with 9 bases matching TRBD2. CDR3 length: 16 residues. From germline, CDR1 is MDHEN and CDR2 SYDVKM. Trimming at V came to 6 bases and at J to 1 base, leaving 8 bases not matched to a gene. CDR3 amino acids: CASSPGIAGGTDTQYF. In DNA form, the CDR3 reads TGTGCCAGCAGCCCGGGGATAGCGGGAGGCACAGATACGCAGTATTTT.

The V call is TRBV10-2, the J call TRBJ2-5, with TRBD1 matching 8 bases. Trimming took 6 bases from V and 5 from J; bases not matched to a gene: 11. Germline V gives CDR1 WSHSY, CDR2 SAAADI. The CDR3 length is 15 residues. CDR3 coding DNA: TGCGCCAGCAGCCCCGGACAGGGAGGCGTGGAGACCCAGTACTTC. As protein: CASSPGQGGVETQYF.

By its share, this clone is large. The V gene is TRBV6-8, the J gene TRBJ1-1, with D tentatively TRBD1 (5 bases). The CDR3 runs 13 residues. CDR1 is MNHGY and CDR2 is SAAAGT in the germline V gene. V lost 8 bases, J lost 3 bases, and 13 bases lay in between. CDR3: CASGRRGDTEAFF. The DNA for the CDR3 is TGTGCCAGCGGCCGACGAGGGGACACTGAAGCTTTCTTT.

The chain couples TRBV18 to TRBJ2-3; 10 nucleotides line up with TRBD2. With 4 bases clipped from V and 4 bases from J, the junction kept 2 bases outside the gene matches. The length of the CDR3 is 14 residues. Germline CDR1 reads KGHSH; CDR2 reads LQKENI. The CDR3 nucleotides read TGTGCCAGCTCACAGGGGACTAGCGCAGATACGCAGTATTTT. Protein sequence: CASSQGTSADTQYF.

By share, this clone ranks as medium-sized. The chain uses TRBV9 and TRBJ1-2, with a tentative D call TRBD1 (6 bases). Germline V gene sequence: CDR1 SGDLS, CDR2 YYNGEE. The CDR3 loop spans 15 amino acids. The V gene lost 3 bases and the J gene lost 4 bases, with 16 bases spanning the gap. The CDR3 nucleotides are TGTGCCAGCAGCGGATACAGGGAAGGGGGCTATGGCTACACCTTC. Protein sequence: CASSGYREGGYGYTF. Looking up the rest from reference TRBV9 and TRBJ1-2 gives the full variable domain: DSGVTQTPKHLITATGQRVTLRCSPRSGDLSVYWYQQSLDQGLQFLIQYYNGEERAKGNILERFSAQQFPDLHSELNLSSLELGDSALYFCASSGYREGGYGYTFGSGTRLTVV.